Each of the 10 T cell receptor beta chains below was sequenced from the same sample in a study of cytomegalovirus exposure and HLA in healthy donors (dated by TCRdb to about 2017). The library was made by the immunoSEQ multiplex PCR assay. For the multiplex PCR, a mixture combining 60 forward primers for TCR Vbeta segments and 13 reverse primers for TCR Jbeta segments was used. This immuneACCESS table, as held by TCRdb, lists in-frame sequences with V and J called but not all clones. Of the missing ones, under half trace to an unresolved V gene in checked studies; the others have no known cause. This sample lists around 120,000 clones; 80% were detected once. The ten largest clones capture approximately 8.8% of the sample. The sample was PBMCs. Every receptor here comes from a female donor in good health and CMV-seropositive.

The sample holds a few counts of this clone. The chain uses TRBV5-4 and TRBJ1-2; D uncertain. The germline V and J ends were trimmed by 4 bases and 8 bases, with 9 bases remaining between them. CDR3 size: 11 residues. The V gene's germline CDR1 is SGHNT and CDR2 YYREEE (reference sequence). CDR3 loop: CASSLRGGYTF. Here the CDR3 DNA reads TGTGCCAGCAGCCTGAGAGGGGGCTACACCTTC.

This chain links TRBV6-1 with TRBJ2-3, with TRBD2 identical over 8 bases. The length of the CDR3 is 16 residues. The germline CDR1 and CDR2 sequences are MNHNS and SASEGT. Trimming took 1 base from V and 4 from J; bases not matched to a gene: 7. In DNA form, the CDR3 reads TGTGCCAGCAGTGAAGTATTAGCGGGGTATGCAGATACGCAGTATTTT. Its translation: CASSEVLAGYADTQYF.

The chain has TRBV10-3 and TRBJ1-2; 7 nucleotides align to TRBD1. Unmatched junction bases numbered 6, after V lost 9 bases and J lost 2 bases. CDR3 length equals 13 residues. The V gene's germline CDR1 is ENHRY and CDR2 SYGVKD. CDR3 nucleotide sequence: TGTGCCATAGGAACAGGGGAGAACTATGGCTACACCTTC. Amino acid sequence: CAIGTGENYGYTF.

The rearrangement joins TRBV4-3 to TRBJ2-2; possible D gene TRBD2, 5 bases. Germline assignment: CDR1 LGHNA and CDR2 YSLEER. The CDR3 totals 14 residues. V lost 2 bases, J lost 4 bases, and 8 bases lay in between. The CDR3 region has the DNA TGCGCCAGCAGCCAAAGCCGGGGCACCGGGGAGCTGTTTTTT. Translation: CASSQSRGTGELFF.

The chain uses TRBV7-2 and TRBJ2-2; 10 bases are a match to TRBD2. V trimming: 8 bases; J trimming: 7 bases; junction bases outside the gene matches: 4. The CDR3 runs 13 residues. Germline V gene data show CDR1 as SGHTA and CDR2 as FQGNSA. In DNA form, the CDR3 reads TGTGCCAGCCGGACTAGCGGTCGCGGGGAGCTGTTTTTT. Translating it yields CASRTSGRGELFF.

The V and J genes are TRBV7-6 and TRBJ2-7; a weak D match, TRBD1 (5 bases). Germline V lookup: CDR1 SGHVS, CDR2 FNYEAQ. Trimming removed 5 bases at V and 6 bases at J, with 17 bases between. This CDR3 contains 14 residues. The CDR3 region is CASSPTLQVSEQYF. The CDR3, as DNA: TGTGCCAGCAGCCCTACCTTACAGGTTAGCGAGCAGTACTTC. Looking up the rest from reference TRBV7-6 and TRBJ2-7 gives the full variable domain: GAGVSQSPRYKVTKRGQDVALRCDPISGHVSLYWYRQALGQGPEFLTYFNYEAQQDKSGLPNDRFSAERPEGSISTLTIQRTEQRDSAMYRCASSPTLQVSEQYFGPGTRLTVT.

The chain links TRBV15 to TRBJ1-3; D ambiguous. Germline V gene data show CDR1 as LNHNV and CDR2 as YYDKDF (reference sequence). This CDR3 has 16 amino acids. V was clipped by 3 bases and J by 0 bases, with 12 bases between them. CDR3 region: CATSRLHGLSGNTIYF. The CDR3 DNA reads TGTGCCACCAGCAGGTTACATGGACTCTCTGGAAACACCATATATTTT.

V and J are TRBV5-8 and TRBJ2-6, with D tentatively TRBD1 (6 bases). Germline values: CDR1 SGHTS, CDR2 YDEGEE. Trimming removed 5 bases at V and 3 bases at J, with 12 bases between. CDR3 length: 15 amino acids. In nucleotides, the CDR3 is TGTGCCAGCAGTACAACAGGGCGTGGGGCCAACGTCCTGACTTTC. This encodes CASSTTGRGANVLTF.

This rearrangement joins TRBV5-1 to TRBJ1-6, with no clear D. The CDR3 extends over 16 amino acids. V dropped 0 bases and J dropped 0 bases, with 7 bases sitting between them. Looked up from germline, CDR1 is SGHRS and CDR2 is YFSETQ. The CDR3 loop reads CASSLDQSSYNSPLHF. CDR3 nucleotides: TGCGCCAGCAGCTTGGACCAGTCCTCCTATAATTCACCCCTCCACTTT.

J is TRBJ2-7 and V is TRBV27; D gene unclear. CDR3 size: 13 residues. Trimming removed 5 bases at V and 5 bases at J, with 13 bases between. Germline V gives CDR1 MNHEY, CDR2 SMNVEV (reference sequence). The DNA of the CDR3 is TGTGCCAGCAGTAACTTCGAGGCGGACGAGCAGTACTTC. As protein: CASSNFEADEQYF.